Listed here are 15 T cell receptor beta chains from one sample, sequenced in a study of T cell responses to AZD1222 COVID-19 vaccine. The data were produced by immunoSEQ multiplex PCR, yet TCRdb's version contains in-frame clones alone and is incomplete. The table has about 100,000 clones, around 90% seen once. Sequences were derived from peripheral blood, sampled on day 0 of MenACWY control vaccination. These receptors originate from an adult in good health.

This clone occurred a few times. The chain recombines TRBV5-4 with TRBJ2-5; 13 bases agree with TRBD2. The CDR3 consists of 18 residues. J gave up 0 bases and V 4 bases, and 9 bases lay outside the gene matches. In germline, CDR1 is SGHNT, CDR2 YYREEE (reference sequence). The CDR3 region is CASSPGLAGNSYQETQYF. The CDR3 nucleotides read TGTGCCAGCAGCCCGGGACTAGCGGGAAACTCTTACCAAGAGACCCAGTACTTC.

V usage is TRBV11-1 and J usage is TRBJ2-7, with TRBD1 as a possible D gene (5 bases). The V end lost 2 bases, the J end lost 3 bases, and 17 bases lay between the germline ends. Germline loops: CDR1 SGHAT, CDR2 FQDESV (reference sequence). This CDR3 comprises 16 residues. The CDR3 loop is CASSLFSARQSYEQYF. The CDR3 region has the DNA TGTGCCAGCAGCTTATTCTCTGCGAGACAGAGCTACGAGCAGTACTTC. Full variable domain (missing parts from reference TRBV11-1 and TRBJ2-7): EAEVAQSPRYKITEKSQAVAFWCDPISGHATLYWYRQILGQGPELLVQFQDESVVDDSQLPKDRFSAERLKGVDSTLKIQPAELGDSAMYLCASSLFSARQSYEQYFGPGTRLTVT.

This clone appeared once. This chain connects TRBV5-1 to TRBJ1-4; D not resolved. The CDR3 has 15 residues. Between the trimmed V and J ends, which lost 0 bases and 7 bases, there was a span of 13 bases. CDR1 is SGHRS and CDR2 is YFSETQ in the germline V gene. For the CDR3, the DNA is TGCGCCAGCAGCTTGGTACCGGGTTCAAGTGAAAAACTGTTTTTT. Protein product: CASSLVPGSSEKLFF. The variable domain in full, completed from reference TRBV5-1 and TRBJ1-4, reads KAGVTQTPRYLIKTRGQQVTLSCSPISGHRSVSWYQQTPGQGLQFLFEYFSETQRNKGNFPGRFSGRQFSNSRSEMNVSTLELGDSALYLCASSLVPGSSEKLFFGSGTQLSVL.

The V gene is TRBV5-4, the J gene TRBJ1-1, with D hard to call. CDR1 SGHNT and CDR2 YYREEE come from the germline V gene (reference sequence). The CDR3 is made up of 14 amino acids. Trimming took off 3 bases at V and 10 bases at J, with 19 bases between the two ends. CDR3 region: CASSSPGRVEGAFF. CDR3 DNA: TGTGCCAGCAGCTCGCCTGGGAGGGTGGAAGGAGCTTTCTTT.

The chain links TRBV5-1 to TRBJ2-7; TRBD2 is a possible D gene (6 bases). The CDR3 length is 14 residues. Germline V gives CDR1 SGHRS, CDR2 YFSETQ. Trimming took 6 bases from V and 1 from J, leaving 14 bases between them. CDR3 protein: CASNPYAGSYEQYF. The CDR3 nucleotides are TGCGCCAGCAACCCTTACGCGGGGTCCTACGAGCAGTACTTC.

The V call is TRBV19, the J call TRBJ2-3, with TRBD1 matching over 9 bases. This CDR3 has 17 residues. The germline CDR1 and CDR2 sequences are LNHDA and SQIVND (reference sequence). V trimming: 6 bases; J trimming: 11 bases; junction bases outside the gene matches: 21. Here the CDR3 reads CASRPGQGRMAGIEQYF. The CDR3 region has the DNA TGTGCCAGTAGGCCGGGACAGGGACGGATGGCAGGGATTGAGCAGTATTTT. Filled out from reference TRBV19 and TRBJ2-3, the complete variable domain reads DGGITQSPKYLFRKEGQNVTLSCEQNLNHDAMYWYRQDPGQGLRLIYYSQIVNDFQKGDIAEGYSVSREKKESFPLTVTSAQKNPTAFYLCASRPGQGRMAGIEQYFGPGTRLTVL.

CDR3 coding DNA: TGTGCCAGCAGCCCAAGCGGACGGCGGACTAATGAAAAACTGTTTTTT. Its protein is CASSPSGRRTNEKLFF. The chain carries TRBV11-2 and TRBJ1-4; D is unclear. Germline V gene data show CDR1 as SGHAT and CDR2 as FQNNGV. Trimming cost V 5 bases and J 2 bases, with 15 bases left between them. The CDR3 is 16 residues long.

The CDR3 nucleotides are TGTGCCAGCGGGGACTTAACCTACGAGCAGTACTTC. Encoded protein: CASGDLTYEQYF. This chain connects TRBV6-5 to TRBJ2-7; perhaps TRBD2 as D (6 bases). There are 12 residues in the CDR3. Germline CDR1 and CDR2: MNHEY and SVGAGI. V was clipped by 8 bases and J by 2 bases, with 10 bases between them.

This clone has only one observation. The chain links TRBV5-5 to TRBJ2-7; tentatively, D is TRBD1 (5 bases). The CDR3 loop spans 16 amino acids. Germline CDR1 SGHKS, CDR2 YYEKEE (reference sequence). Trimming took off 0 bases at V and 6 bases at J, with 19 bases between the two ends. The chain's CDR3 is CASSLDLGAGNSEQYF. The CDR3 DNA reads as TGTGCCAGCAGCTTGGATCTTGGGGCAGGGAATAGCGAGCAGTACTTC.

V and J are TRBV2 and TRBJ1-2; D unclear. The CDR3 covers 13 residues. The V end lost 3 bases, the J end lost 2 bases, and 7 bases lay between the germline ends. Germline loops: CDR1 SNHLY, CDR2 FYNNEI. CDR3 in amino acids: CASSDITNYGYTF. The CDR3, as DNA: TGTGCCAGCAGTGATATTACAAACTATGGCTACACCTTC. Full variable domain (rest looked up from reference TRBV2 and TRBJ1-2): EPEVTQTPSHQVTQMGQEVILRCVPISNHLYFYWYRQILGQKVEFLVSFYNNEISEKSEIFDDQFSVERPDGSNFTLKIRSTKLEDSAMYFCASSDITNYGYTFGSGTRLTVV.

The rearrangement links TRBV16 to TRBJ1-2, with D possibly matching TRBD1 (5 bases). This CDR3 has 15 amino acids. Trimming took off 0 bases at V and 0 bases at J, with 8 bases between the two ends. Germline CDR1 reads KGHSY; CDR2 reads FQNENV. The CDR3 nucleotides read TGTGCCAGCAGCCAATCGGGGCAGACTAACTATGGCTACACCTTC. Its translation: CASSQSGQTNYGYTF. The full variable domain, rest sourced from reference TRBV16 and TRBJ1-2, is GEEVAQTPKHLVRGEGQKAKLYCAPIKGHSYVFWYQQVLKNEFKFLISFQNENVFDETGMPKERFSAKCLPNSPCSLEIQATKLEDSAVYFCASSQSGQTNYGYTFGSGTRLTVV.

Points on this clone: The same CDR3 is also encoded by other DNA sequences in this sample. The rearrangement joins TRBV20-1 to TRBJ1-4; D is unresolved. V was pared by 3 bases and J by 8 bases, with 7 bases between. CDR1 DFQATT and CDR2 SNEGSKA come from the germline V gene (reference sequence). This CDR3 comprises 11 residues. CDR3 sequence (DNA): TGCAGTGCTAGCCCCGGCGAAAAACTGTTTTTT. Its translation: CSASPGEKLFF.

This chain links TRBV11-1 with TRBJ1-2, with TRBD1 matching 7 bases. The CDR3 contains 13 residues. V trimming: 5 bases; J trimming: 7 bases; junction bases outside the gene matches: 7. The germline gives CDR1 SGHAT, CDR2 FQDESV (reference sequence). In DNA, the CDR3 is TGTGCCAGCAGCGGAAACAGGGGCCCTGGCTACACCTTC. Translated: CASSGNRGPGYTF. Full variable domain (missing parts from reference TRBV11-1 and TRBJ1-2): EAEVAQSPRYKITEKSQAVAFWCDPISGHATLYWYRQILGQGPELLVQFQDESVVDDSQLPKDRFSAERLKGVDSTLKIQPAELGDSAMYLCASSGNRGPGYTFGSGTRLTVV.

This clone was observed once. The rearrangement joins TRBV7-9 to TRBJ1-6; D gene uncertain. The CDR3 contains 12 residues. The germline gives CDR1 SEHNR, CDR2 FQNEAQ (reference sequence). Trimming shortened V by 0 bases and J by 10 bases, and 4 bases separated the two germline ends. The CDR3 DNA is TGTGCCAGCAGCTTAGCCGGGTCACCCCTCCACTTT. Residues: CASSLAGSPLHF.

V is TRBV6-1 and J is TRBJ1-1, with D maybe TRBD1 (6 bases). Germline loops: CDR1 MNHNS, CDR2 SASEGT. The V and J ends lost 2 bases and 3 bases respectively, with 7 bases between them. The CDR3 sequence is 13 residues long. CDR3 sequence: CASSERGDTEAFF. CDR3 nucleotide sequence: TGTGCCAGCAGTGAAAGGGGGGACACTGAAGCTTTCTTT.